A selection of T cell receptor beta chains follows, all from one sample in a study of T cell responses to AZD1222 COVID-19 vaccine. The method was immunoSEQ multiplex PCR; TCRdb's version includes in-frame clones alone and lacks a portion of them. The sample carries fewer than 110,000 clones, 91% recorded once. The starting material was peripheral blood, obtained on day 0 of AZD1222 vaccination. These TCRs come from an adult in good health. CDR3s include the opening cysteine and the closing phenylalanine or tryptophan. D genes are given only for firm matches. Size is omitted from some rows. Given values are once, few, many or a class for expanded clones.

>-|TRBJ2-1|-|TRBV10-1
CASSDGGEQFF
TGCGCCAGCAGTGATGGAGGGGAGCAGTTCTTC
>-|TRBJ1-1|-|TRBV2
CASSPNGRNTEAFF
TGTGCCAGCAGTCCCAATGGTAGGAACACTGAAGCTTTCTTT
>TRBD2|TRBJ2-7|-|TRBV5-5
CASSLGAGGLRTEQYF
TGTGCCAGCAGCTTGGGGGCGGGAGGGCTGCGTACGGAGCAGTACTTC
>-|TRBJ2-7|-|TRBV7-2
CASSFGLVGGYEQYF
TGTGCCAGCAGCTTTGGGTTGGTGGGGGGCTACGAGCAGTACTTC
>-|TRBJ2-1|few|TRBV6-5
CASSYKPIFYNEQFF
TGTGCCAGCAGTTACAAACCCATTTTCTACAATGAGCAGTTCTTC
>-|TRBJ1-1|-|TRBV2
CASRTNGGNTEAFF
TGTGCCAGCAGAACAAACGGGGGGAACACTGAAGCTTTCTTT
>-|TRBJ2-7|few|TRBV10-3
CAIKGSSYEQYF
TGTGCCATCAAAGGCAGCTCCTACGAGCAGTACTTC
>-|TRBJ1-3|few|TRBV10-3
CAISEAGLGDTIYF
TGTGCCATCAGTGAGGCGGGACTTGGGGACACCATATATTTT
>-|TRBJ2-5|-|TRBV6-5
CASSYSQETQYF
TGTGCCAGCAGTTACTCCCAAGAGACCCAGTACTTC
>-|TRBJ1-5|-|TRBV6-1
CASSDSGGRQPQHF
TGTGCCAGCAGTGATTCGGGGGGCCGCCAGCCCCAGCATTTT
>TRBD1|TRBJ2-7|once|TRBV24-1
CATSDPRDRGYYEQYF
TGTGCCACCAGTGACCCCCGGGACAGGGGGTACTACGAGCAGTACTTC
>TRBD2|TRBJ2-1|-|TRBV18
CASSPSTSGGLEEQFF
TGTGCCAGCTCACCATCGACTAGCGGGGGTTTGGAAGAGCAGTTCTTC
>TRBD1|TRBJ1-2|-|TRBV5-1
CASSDPGQGLLDGYTF
TGCGCCAGCAGCGATCCGGGACAGGGGCTTCTGGATGGCTACACCTTC
>-|TRBJ1-1|once|TRBV20-1
CSASFWDTSVSPEAFF
TGCAGTGCCAGTTTTTGGGACACCTCGGTCAGTCCTGAAGCTTTCTTT
>TRBD1|TRBJ2-4|-|TRBV28
CASSLGQGNIQYF
TGTGCCAGCAGTTTGGGACAGGGTAACATTCAGTACTTC
>-|TRBJ2-3|-|TRBV4-3
CASSQDSAAGPRADTQYF
TGCGCCAGCAGCCAAGATTCGGCCGCGGGACCTCGGGCAGATACGCAGTATTTT
>-|TRBJ2-7|-|TRBV3-1/TRBV3-2
CASSQDQQGQVEQYF
TGTGCCAGCAGCCAAGATCAGCAGGGGCAGGTAGAGCAGTACTTC
>TRBD1|TRBJ2-1|once|TRBV11-2
CASSLVRTGDNEQFF
TGTGCCAGCAGCTTAGTTCGGACAGGGGATAATGAGCAGTTCTTC
>-|TRBJ2-3|-|TRBV6-5
CASSYLPGTDTQYF
TGTGCCAGCAGTTATTTGCCGGGCACAGATACGCAGTATTTT
>-|TRBJ1-5|once|TRBV7-9
CASSSGGYSNQPQHF
TGTGCCAGCAGCTCAGGTGGTTATAGCAATCAGCCCCAGCATTTT
>-|TRBJ2-7|-|TRBV28
CASSFAVRGVYEQYF
TGTGCCAGCAGTTTTGCCGTAAGGGGGGTCTACGAGCAGTACTTC
>-|TRBJ1-5|-|TRBV7-3
CASSARSLRGNQPQHF
TGTGCCAGCAGCGCCCGTAGCCTTCGGGGCAATCAGCCCCAGCATTTT
>-|TRBJ1-3|-|TRBV29-1
CSVGPGGNTIYF
TGCAGCGTTGGACCGGGCGGAAACACCATATATTTT
>-|TRBJ2-2|once|TRBV5-5
CASSQRAPSGANTGELFF
TGTGCCAGCAGCCAACGGGCCCCCTCAGGCGCGAACACCGGGGAGCTGTTTTTT
>-|TRBJ1-4|once|TRBV28
CASREPTNEKLFF
TGTGCCAGCAGGGAGCCAACTAATGAAAAACTGTTTTTT
>TRBD2|TRBJ2-1|-|TRBV6-2/TRBV6-3
CASSSLAGKYNEQFF
TGTGCCAGCAGTTCTTTAGCGGGAAAATACAATGAGCAGTTCTTC
>-|TRBJ1-1|-|TRBV11-1
CASSLISGAPNTEAFF
TGTGCCAGCAGCTTAATTAGTGGGGCGCCGAACACTGAAGCTTTCTTT
>-|TRBJ2-4|-|TRBV15
CAVRRGGGDENIQYF
TGTGCCGTACGACGGGGAGGGGGCGACGAAAACATTCAGTACTTC
>-|TRBJ1-1|-|TRBV28
CASSKGGENTEAFF
TGTGCCAGCAGTAAAGGGGGAGAGAACACTGAAGCTTTCTTT
>TRBD1|TRBJ2-7|-|TRBV30
CACGTGRISYEQYF
TGTGCCTGTGGGACAGGGAGGATTTCCTACGAGCAGTACTTC
>TRBD1|TRBJ2-7|-|TRBV5-1
CASSLGGQGFSYEQYF
TGCGCCAGCAGCTTGGGGGGACAGGGTTTCTCCTACGAGCAGTACTTC
>TRBD2|TRBJ2-1|-|TRBV3-1/TRBV3-2
CASSTRTSGVNSYNEQFF
TGTGCCAGCAGCACCCGGACTAGCGGGGTAAACTCCTACAATGAGCAGTTCTTC
>TRBD1|TRBJ1-2|-|TRBV10-2
CASSNPGQGSYGYTF
TGCGCCAGCAGTAACCCGGGACAGGGAAGCTATGGCTACACCTTC
>-|TRBJ1-5|-|TRBV19
CASSSGTSGQPQHF
TGTGCCAGTAGCAGTGGGACCTCAGGCCAGCCCCAGCATTTT
>TRBD2|TRBJ2-1|-|TRBV19
CASRTTSGSINEQFF
TGTGCCAGTAGGACCACTAGCGGGAGTATCAATGAGCAGTTCTTC
>TRBD1|TRBJ1-1|-|TRBV14
CASSHFGKGANTEAFF
TGTGCCAGCAGCCATTTTGGTAAGGGGGCGAACACTGAAGCTTTCTTT
>-|TRBJ2-2|-|TRBV30
CACSRSPFGADTGELFF
TGTGCCTGTTCCCGGTCGCCATTCGGTGCGGACACCGGGGAGCTGTTTTTT
>TRBD1|TRBJ1-3|few|TRBV19
CASKGQGSFSGNTIYF
TGTGCCAGTAAGGGACAGGGCTCGTTCTCTGGAAACACCATATATTTT
>-|TRBJ2-1|-|TRBV12-3/TRBV12-4
CASHGRVDNEQFF
TGTGCCAGCCATGGGCGGGTTGACAATGAGCAGTTCTTC
>TRBD2|TRBJ2-3|-|TRBV7-2
CASSPSSGRNADTQYF
TGTGCCAGCAGCCCCTCGAGCGGGAGGAATGCAGATACGCAGTATTTT
>TRBD1|TRBJ1-3|-|TRBV7-9
CASSLGGQGAPGNTIYF
TGTGCCAGCAGCTTAGGGGGACAGGGGGCGCCCGGAAACACCATATATTTT
>TRBD1|TRBJ1-1|-|TRBV6-6
CASSPAGLGQGSNTEAFF
TGTGCCAGCAGTCCAGCAGGACTTGGACAGGGGTCGAACACTGAAGCTTTCTTT
>TRBD2|TRBJ2-1|once|TRBV9
CASSVRGAGGPNNEQFF
TGTGCCAGCAGCGTCCGGGGGGCGGGAGGGCCAAACAATGAGCAGTTCTTC
>-|TRBJ1-5|-|TRBV27
CASSFRIDQPQHF
TGTGCCAGCAGTTTTAGGATAGATCAGCCCCAGCATTTT
>TRBD1|TRBJ1-5|-|TRBV12-3/TRBV12-4
CASSLGQNQPQHF
TGTGCCAGCAGTTTGGGACAGAATCAGCCCCAGCATTTT
>TRBD2|TRBJ2-7|once|TRBV28
CASNPTGLADDSYEQYF
TGTGCCAGCAATCCCACGGGACTAGCGGATGATTCCTACGAGCAGTACTTC
>-|TRBJ1-1|once|TRBV18
CASSPQGLNTEAFF
TGTGCCAGCTCACCCCAGGGGCTGAACACTGAAGCTTTCTTT
>TRBD1|TRBJ2-7|-|TRBV6-5
CASSPTGASYEQYF
TGTGCCAGCAGTCCGACAGGGGCCTCCTACGAGCAGTACTTC
>-|TRBJ2-3|-|TRBV24-1
CATSDLGTGEGRYTQYF
TGTGCCACCAGTGATTTAGGAACGGGAGAAGGCAGATATACGCAGTATTTT
>-|TRBJ2-7|-|TRBV3-1/TRBV3-2
CASSQEINEQYF
TGTGCCAGCAGCCAAGAAATCAACGAGCAGTACTTC
>TRBD2|TRBJ2-7|-|TRBV27
CASSLKPPLLAGGYEQYF
TGTGCCAGCAGTTTAAAACCACCGCTTCTAGCGGGAGGATACGAGCAGTACTTC
>-|TRBJ1-3|once|TRBV28
CASSLSGSGNTIYF
TGTGCCAGCAGTTTATCGGGCTCTGGAAACACCATATATTTT